These 9 T cell receptor beta chains share one sample of origin, sequenced in a study of shared clonotypes between healthy human individuals. Terminally differentiated effector memory CD45RA+ cells were left out of the naive CD8 fraction, which was CD45RO-negative and positively selected for CCR7. Repertoires were generated with immunoSEQ multiplex PCR, while TCRdb's copy carries only in-frame clones and drops some. The table includes about 2 million clones, about 95% detected once. Sequencing was done on a sample of naive CD8+ T cells sorted from blood. These receptors came from a young man in good health.

V is TRBV18 and J is TRBJ2-5; D not certain. CDR1 KGHSH and CDR2 LQKENI come from the germline V gene. V lost 6 bases and J 5 bases, leaving 19 bases between the germline ends. This CDR3 is 15 amino acids long. The CDR3 region has the DNA TGTGCCAGCTCGGACCGGACCAGCCCGATGGAGACCCAGTACTTC. This sequence encodes CASSDRTSPMETQYF.

The chain joins TRBV7-8 to TRBJ2-3; D is possibly TRBD2 (5 bases). CDR1 is SGHVS and CDR2 is FQNEAQ in the germline V gene. V was trimmed by 7 bases and J by 6 bases, leaving 17 bases between them. This CDR3 has 14 residues. The CDR3 sequence: CASTRDPIPDTQYF. The CDR3, as DNA: TGTGCCAGCACCCGGGATCCGATCCCGGATACGCAGTATTTT.

The chain couples TRBV9 to TRBJ1-2; tentatively, D is TRBD1 (5 bases). The CDR3 sequence is 13 residues long. Trimming shortened V by 3 bases and J by 4 bases, and 10 bases separated the two germline ends. Germline assignment: CDR1 SGDLS and CDR2 YYNGEE. CDR3 protein: CASSAGRTYGYTF. CDR3 DNA: TGTGCCAGCAGCGCGGGACGGACCTATGGCTACACCTTC.

The V gene is TRBV6-6, the J gene TRBJ1-6; TRBD1 might be the D (5 bases). Trimming took off 2 bases at V and 7 bases at J, with 15 bases between the two ends. Looked up from germline, CDR1 is MNHNY and CDR2 is SVGAGI (reference sequence). This CDR3 is 16 amino acids long. DNA of the CDR3: TGTGCCAGCAGTTACGTCGGGGCAGATGGAAATTCACCCCTCCACTTT. Encoded protein: CASSYVGADGNSPLHF.

The chain links TRBV5-6 to TRBJ2-4; D call uncertain. Germline V gives CDR1 SGHDT, CDR2 YYEEEE. V lost 3 bases, J lost 1 base, and 11 bases lay in between. The CDR3 is 15 residues long. The CDR3 nucleotides read TGTGCCAGCAGCTCGCAGGCGTTTGCCAAAAACATTCAGTACTTC. Amino acids: CASSSQAFAKNIQYF.

As to this clone: Other DNA sequences in this specimen translate into the identical CDR3. The chain links TRBV19 to TRBJ2-7; the match to TRBD1 covers 8 bases. V dropped 2 bases and J dropped 6; count of bases not matched to a gene: 3. The CDR3 loop spans 13 amino acids. Germline CDR1 LNHDA, CDR2 SQIVND (reference sequence). CDR3 amino acids: CASSIQGAGEQYF. The DNA of the CDR3 is TGTGCCAGTAGTATACAGGGGGCTGGCGAGCAGTACTTC.

In its sample, this clone was seen once. The sample has other DNA sequences that encode this CDR3 too. The chain has TRBV27 and TRBJ2-1, with D possibly called TRBD1 or TRBD2 (5 bases each). The V and J ends lost 5 bases and 2 bases respectively, with 7 bases between them. The V gene's germline CDR1 is MNHEY and CDR2 SMNVEV (reference sequence). This CDR3 contains 13 residues. Written as DNA, the CDR3 is TGTGCCAGCAGTCTGGGGGCCTACAATGAGCAGTTCTTC. Its protein product is CASSLGAYNEQFF.

This chain joins TRBV4-1 and TRBJ2-3; 10 nucleotides line up with TRBD2. Germline trimming cut 1 base from V and 1 base from J; bases unmatched to any gene: 5. This CDR3 region has 17 residues. Germline loops: CDR1 MGHRA, CDR2 YSYEKL. This CDR3 is CASSQVGLAAGTDTQYF. The CDR3 nucleotides read TGCGCCAGCAGCCAAGTTGGACTAGCGGCCGGCACAGATACGCAGTATTTT.

The rearrangement joins TRBV6-5 to TRBJ2-7; possibly TRBD2 for D (6 bases). V dropped 0 bases and J dropped 3 bases, with 12 bases sitting between them. The CDR3 runs 15 residues. Germline CDR1 reads MNHEY; CDR2 reads SVGAGI. The CDR3 DNA reads TGTGCCAGCAGTTACTCTTGGGGGGATTACTACGAGCAGTACTTC. Its protein is CASSYSWGDYYEQYF.